Following are 14 T cell receptor beta chains from one sample sequenced in a study of blood T cell repertoires in COVID-19. Sequenced by immunoSEQ multiplex PCR; TCRdb stores in-frame clones only, minus some. The sample carries around 58,000 clones, 88% recorded once. Sequenced: PBMCs or T cells enriched from blood (not recorded which). These receptors all come from a woman in her forties who had recovered from COVID-19.

This clone was detected a few times. The chain combines TRBV6-1 with TRBJ1-1, with no clear D. The V end was cut by 2 bases, the J end by 1 base, with 11 bases between. Germline V lookup: CDR1 MNHNS, CDR2 SASEGT. This CDR3 region has 15 residues. The CDR3 loop reads CASSEQSDWNTEAFF. CDR3 nucleotide sequence: TGTGCCAGCAGTGAACAGTCTGACTGGAACACTGAAGCTTTCTTT.

The chain links TRBV7-8 to TRBJ2-1, with a tentative D call TRBD1 (6 bases). The V end lost 5 bases, the J end lost 10 bases, and 15 bases lay between the germline ends. Looked up from germline, CDR1 is SGHVS and CDR2 is FQNEAQ. The CDR3 extends over 13 amino acids. The CDR3 protein is CASSTTGSGEQFF. DNA of the CDR3: TGTGCCAGCAGCACCACAGGGTCGGGCGAGCAGTTCTTC.

V gene TRBV5-4 combines with J gene TRBJ2-7; tentatively, D is TRBD1 (5 bases). CDR3 length equals 15 residues. CDR1 is SGHNT, CDR2 YYREEE, per germline (reference sequence). V was trimmed by 0 bases and J by 2 bases, leaving 12 bases between them. CDR3 bases: TGTGCCAGCAGCTTGGGGAGTGGGGCTACCTACGAGCAGTACTTC. It translates to CASSLGSGATYEQYF.

The rearrangement uses TRBV6-5 and TRBJ2-2; TRBD1 aligns across 10 bases. Germline CDR1 reads MNHEY; CDR2 reads SVGAGI. The V gene end was trimmed by 7 bases and the J gene end by 4 bases; junction bases not matched to a gene: 6. The CDR3 is 15 residues long. CDR3 in amino acids: CASIIDRGLTGELFF. The CDR3 DNA sequence: TGTGCCAGCATTATCGACAGGGGGCTCACCGGGGAGCTGTTTTTT.

The chain employs TRBV28 and TRBJ2-5; TRBD2 aligns across 11 bases. V shed 2 bases, J shed 1 base, and the junction held 9 bases outside the gene matches. CDR1 and CDR2 (germline): MDHEN, SYDVKM. The CDR3 sequence is 18 residues long. DNA for the CDR3: TGTGCCAGCAGTTTACCCCAGACTAGCGGGGCCCCCCAAGAGACCCAGTACTTC. It codes for CASSLPQTSGAPQETQYF.

CDR3 sequence reads: CASSSGIAHRQETQYF. The CDR3 nucleotides are TGTGCCAGCAGCTCTGGAATAGCTCATCGCCAAGAGACCCAGTACTTC. This chain links TRBV5-6 with TRBJ2-5; D not certain. This CDR3 contains 16 residues. V was clipped by 3 bases and J by 1 base, with 16 bases between them. Germline assignment: CDR1 SGHDT and CDR2 YYEEEE.

J is TRBJ1-2 and V is TRBV24-1; the D is unclear. V lost 2 bases and J lost 7, with 4 bases in between. Germline assignment: CDR1 KGHDR and CDR2 SFDVKD. This CDR3 contains 11 residues. The CDR3 sequence: CATSDSVGYTF. CDR3 in DNA: TGTGCCACCAGTGATTCGGTTGGCTACACCTTC.

The V call is TRBV5-1, the J call TRBJ1-2; 9 bases line up with TRBD1. Trimming at V came to 4 bases and at J to 4 bases, leaving 17 bases not matched to a gene. Germline values: CDR1 SGHRS, CDR2 YFSETQ. This CDR3 region has 18 residues. CDR3 sequence: CASSPTVAGQGTSYGYTF. The CDR3, as DNA: TGCGCCAGCAGCCCAACCGTTGCGGGACAGGGTACATCCTATGGCTACACCTTC. The full variable domain, its missing parts supplied by reference TRBV5-1 and TRBJ1-2, is KAGVTQTPRYLIKTRGQQVTLSCSPISGHRSVSWYQQTPGQGLQFLFEYFSETQRNKGNFPGRFSGRQFSNSRSEMNVSTLELGDSALYLCASSPTVAGQGTSYGYTFGSGTRLTVV.

J is TRBJ2-7 and V is TRBV4-1, with D tentatively TRBD2 (5 bases). In germline, CDR1 is MGHRA, CDR2 YSYEKL. The V and J ends lost 4 bases and 0 bases respectively, with 13 bases between them. The CDR3 has 15 residues. The CDR3 here is CASSPGMISSYEQYF. The CDR3 DNA reads TGCGCCAGCAGCCCCGGGATGATTAGCTCCTACGAGCAGTACTTC.

The chain combines TRBV7-9 with TRBJ1-1; TRBD1 matches 8 bases. The CDR3 runs 15 residues. With 4 bases clipped from V and 8 bases from J, the junction kept 12 bases outside the gene matches. Germline CDR1 SEHNR, CDR2 FQNEAQ (reference sequence). CDR3 protein: CASSSNSLQGGEAFF. CDR3 nucleotides: TGTGCCAGCAGCTCAAACTCTCTACAGGGGGGCGAAGCTTTCTTT.

The V and J genes are TRBV7-6 and TRBJ2-5; D gene uncertain. CDR1 is SGHVS, CDR2 FNYEAQ, per germline. The CDR3 covers 13 residues. Trimming stripped 1 base from V and 2 bases from J, with 5 bases between. The CDR3 DNA follows: TGTGCCAGCAGCTTAGTGCAGCAAGAGACCCAGTACTTC. It specifies CASSLVQQETQYF.

The chain has TRBV5-1 and TRBJ2-3; 10 bases match TRBD2. This CDR3 spans 17 amino acids. CDR1 and CDR2 (germline): SGHRS, YFSETQ. V was clipped by 0 bases and J by 4 bases; unmatched bases: 8. The CDR3 here is CASSLEASGGAADTQYF. The CDR3 region has the DNA TGCGCCAGCAGCTTGGAGGCCAGCGGGGGGGCCGCAGATACGCAGTATTTT.

Only a few counts were recorded for this clone. The genes are TRBV6-4 and TRBJ2-2, with 9 bases lining up with TRBD1. V lost 4 bases, J lost 3 bases, and 0 bases stayed unmatched. Germline CDR1 MRHNA, CDR2 SNTAGT. The CDR3 contains 14 residues. CDR3 in DNA: TGTGCCAGCAGTGGGACAGGGGACACCGGGGAGCTGTTTTTT. Translating it yields CASSGTGDTGELFF.

The gene calls are TRBV2 and TRBJ1-4; D possibly corresponds to TRBD1 (5 bases). This CDR3 has 15 residues. The V and J ends lost 6 bases and 3 bases respectively, with 14 bases between them. Germline values: CDR1 SNHLY, CDR2 FYNNEI. The CDR3 sequence: CASSVPTAPNEKLFF. CDR3 DNA: TGTGCCAGCAGCGTACCGACAGCCCCTAATGAAAAACTGTTTTTT. The entire variable domain, with the rest obtained from reference TRBV2 and TRBJ1-4, is as follows: EPEVTQTPSHQVTQMGQEVILRCVPISNHLYFYWYRQILGQKVEFLVSFYNNEISEKSEIFDDQFSVERPDGSNFTLKIRSTKLEDSAMYFCASSVPTAPNEKLFFGSGTQLSVL.